These T cell receptor beta chains were read from a single sample in a study of shared clonotypes between healthy human individuals. Only in-frame clones appear in the TCRdb table, and some are missing; sequencing was by immunoSEQ multiplex PCR. The repertoire consists of more than 2 million clones, with 85% to 95% occurring once and the leading ten covering 0.85% to 1.3%. The specimen sequenced was naive CD8+ T cells sorted from blood. The receptors here all came from a man aged 18 to 29 in good health. The conserved cysteine and the conserved F or W are not part of the CDR3 here.

cdr3_aa v_call
ASSYQGDGELF TRBV27
ASSLYPYYQETQY TRBV7-9
ASRTSEGYEQY TRBV19
ASSLERDRDNQPQH TRBV7-8
ASSLYGGEGNSPLH TRBV27
AWSLPGLYGYT TRBV30
ASSSEDSGLAGTDTQY TRBV5-1
ASSESLGGPLN TRBV10-2
ASSLGLASYNEQF TRBV27
ASSLGNNYGYT TRBV27
ASSQWGAEAF TRBV4-1
ASSFPDGETQY TRBV7-9
ASSFADRLAGESDTQY TRBV13
ASSQANTYQETQY TRBV4-1
ASSPGWESYEQY TRBV9
ASSLAQGREGDEQF TRBV7-9
ASSTELAGEQY TRBV28
ASSLGTGANEKLF TRBV7-7
ASSEAQGANNSPLH TRBV6-1
ASSDTLSGVETQY TRBV6-1
ASSLGRVSPLH TRBV13
ASSVVGGYTEAF TRBV9
ASSLDGGPPSH TRBV7-9
ASSQERQAHTDTQY TRBV4-3
ASRGAGGPRDEQY TRBV25-1
ASRSGEAYNEQF TRBV7-3
ASSFGAATNEKLF TRBV7-2
ASTSGTSSTDTQY TRBV7-9
ASSWAGLTNTEAF TRBV5-1
ASSLTSDGAYEQY TRBV13
AWSRGRRACEQY TRBV30
AWNLGVGRVLGGEQY TRBV30
ASSSGQGVQPQH TRBV27
ASGGTGEGETQY TRBV5-4
ASSEGTSGLLQTQY TRBV5-6
ASSFSPYEQY TRBV7-9
ASSAGLAGSYEQY TRBV7-9